Below, one TCR beta chain is given with its context. Antigen specificity is unknown. This sample is part of a study of T cell responses to AZD1222 COVID-19 vaccine. The wider study: Second doses at about 4 or about 12 weeks were pooled. The study's findings and limits: Only six or seven AZD1222 recipients were seropositive at baseline. Once two AZD1222 doses were given, Spike-specific TCR breadth and depth went up. Donors were largely white British and mainly female; clonal diversity was possibly underestimated.

V was trimmed by 6 bases and J by 5 bases, leaving 10 bases between them. This CDR3 is built from 13 residues. Germline values: CDR1 KGHSH, CDR2 LQKENI. TCRdb keeps only in-frame clones here, not all; method: immunoSEQ multiplex PCR. The data hold about 150,000 clones, with roughly nine tenths observed a single time. The receptor was derived from an adult in good health. The V call is TRBV18, the J call TRBJ1-4, with D maybe TRBD1 (5 bases). The material was peripheral blood, obtained on day 0 of AZD1222 vaccination. The CDR3 here is CASSGTVNEKLFF. CDR3 sequence (DNA): TGTGCCAGCTCGGGGACGGTCAATGAAAAACTGTTTTTT.